Following are 23 T cell receptor beta chains from one sample sequenced in a study of T cell responses to AZD1222 COVID-19 vaccine. Measured with immunoSEQ multiplex PCR; TCRdb has only the in-frame clones, and not every one. The profile covers 150,000 to 200,000 clones, with under 95% appearing a single time and 1.3% taken by the ten largest. The sequences come from peripheral blood, collected 28 days after the second AZD1222 dose. The receptors stem from an adult who received the AZD1222 COVID-19 vaccine.

The chain recombines TRBV11-3 with TRBJ1-2, with 7 bases fitting TRBD1. Germline V gene lookup returns CDR1 SGHNT and CDR2 YENEEA. The CDR3 contains 15 residues. The V gene end was trimmed by 5 bases and the J gene end by 4 bases; junction bases not matched to a gene: 10. CDR3 DNA: TGTGCCAGCAGCGACTATGGACAGGCGGGCTATGGCTACACCTTC. This gives the protein CASSDYGQAGYGYTF.

The rearrangement links TRBV6-5 to TRBJ1-1; unclear D gene. The CDR3 consists of 13 residues. The V gene lost 6 bases and the J gene lost 0 bases, with 8 bases spanning the gap. Germline CDR1 and CDR2: MNHEY and SVGAGI. CDR3 amino acids: CASRTVMNTEAFF. The CDR3 DNA follows: TGTGCCAGCAGAACCGTCATGAACACTGAAGCTTTCTTT.

The rearrangement uses TRBV4-3 and TRBJ1-1, with D maybe TRBD1 (6 bases). V was shortened by 5 bases and J by 11 bases, with 15 bases between the two germline ends. CDR1 LGHNA and CDR2 YSLEER come from the germline V gene. The CDR3 has 12 residues. In DNA, the CDR3 is TGCGCCAGCAGCTTAGGGGGTTCCCAGGCTTTCTTT. Its protein product is CASSLGGSQAFF.

In DNA, the CDR3 is TGTGCCAGCAGTTCCCCACAGTCCCTGAGAGAAAAACTGTTTTTT. This translates into CASSSPQSLREKLFF. The chain is built from TRBV28 and TRBJ1-4; unclear D gene. The V end lost 4 bases, the J end lost 8 bases, and 17 bases lay between the germline ends. This CDR3 comprises 15 residues. Germline lookup yields CDR1 MDHEN and CDR2 SYDVKM.

The V call is TRBV27, the J call TRBJ2-1; D uncertain. This CDR3 is 16 amino acids long. Germline lookup yields CDR1 MNHEY and CDR2 SMNVEV (reference sequence). V was trimmed by 1 base and J by 0 bases, leaving 10 bases between them. For the CDR3, the DNA is TGTGCCAGCAGTTTATGGGCGACCAGCTCCTACAATGAGCAGTTCTTC. As protein: CASSLWATSSYNEQFF.

This clone was observed a few times. The DNA of the CDR3 is TGTGCCAGCAGCCCTCGACTAGCCCTCCCCTACGAGCAGTACTTC. Residues: CASSPRLALPYEQYF. This chain connects TRBV4-2 to TRBJ2-7; TRBD2 matches at 7 bases. The CDR3 is 15 amino acids. Germline trimming cut 4 bases from V and 2 bases from J; bases unmatched to any gene: 8. Germline V gene data show CDR1 as LGHNA and CDR2 as YNFKEQ.

The chain uses TRBV10-3 and TRBJ1-2, with TRBD1 matching over 9 bases. With V trimmed by 0 bases and J by 5 bases, 4 bases remained unmatched. This CDR3 spans 15 amino acids. Germline-derived CDR1 and CDR2 are ENHRY and SYGVKD. CDR3 sequence (DNA): TGTGCCATCAGTGAGTCGGGACAGGGAGCTTATGGCTACACCTTC. The encoded protein is CAISESGQGAYGYTF.

The chain has TRBV30 and TRBJ2-1, with 9 bases matching TRBD2. The germline gives CDR1 GTSNPN, CDR2 SVGIG (reference sequence). The CDR3 is made up of 14 amino acids. The V gene end was trimmed by 0 bases and the J gene end by 6 bases; junction bases not matched to a gene: 3. This CDR3 is CAWSVTSGRNEQFF. CDR3 bases: TGTGCCTGGAGTGTCACTAGCGGGCGCAATGAGCAGTTCTTC.

V gene TRBV18 combines with J gene TRBJ1-3; no clear D gene. The length of the CDR3 is 15 residues. The germline V and J ends were trimmed by 1 base and 0 bases, with 7 bases remaining between them. CDR1 is KGHSH, CDR2 LQKENI, per germline. The CDR3 DNA reads as TGTGCCAGCTCACCACAGGCGAACTCTGGAAACACCATATATTTT. Protein product: CASSPQANSGNTIYF. Combining the CDR3 with reference TRBV18 and TRBJ1-3 gives the whole variable domain NAGVMQNPRHLVRRRGQEARLRCSPMKGHSHVYWYRQLPEEGLKFMVYLQKENIIDESGMPKERFSAEFPKEGPSILRIQQVVRGDSAAYFCASSPQANSGNTIYFGEGSWLTVV.

In nucleotides, the CDR3 is TGTGCCAGCAGCCACGGACTTGGCTACGAGCAGTACTTC. Amino acid sequence: CASSHGLGYEQYF. This chain uses TRBV13 with TRBJ2-7; a weak D match, TRBD2 (5 bases). There are 13 residues in the CDR3. V lost 5 bases and J lost 3, with 11 bases in between. Germline CDR1 and CDR2: PRHDT and FYEKMQ (reference sequence).

The rearrangement joins TRBV12-3 or TRBV12-4 to TRBJ2-7; 7 bases fit TRBD1. CDR3 length equals 13 residues. The J segment lost 7 bases and the V segment lost 6 bases, leaving 9 bases of the junction unmatched. CDR3 in amino acids: CASSFNRGQEQYF. The CDR3, as DNA: TGTGCCAGCAGCTTTAACAGGGGTCAAGAGCAGTACTTC.

The sample holds many counts of this clone. The J gene is TRBJ1-4, the V gene TRBV10-3, with 8 positions matching TRBD1. J lost 5 bases, V lost 2 bases, and 7 bases had no gene match. Germline V gives CDR1 ENHRY, CDR2 SYGVKD. The CDR3 spans 16 residues. DNA of the CDR3: TGTGCCATCAGTGAGAGTGCCCCAGGGGGCAATGAAAAACTGTTTTTT. Its translation is CAISESAPGGNEKLFF.

A single count supports this clone. The rearrangement joins TRBV5-1 to TRBJ1-2; 12 nucleotides line up with TRBD1. The junction had 10 bases not matched to a gene; V was cut back by 0 bases and J by 4 bases. The germline V gene encodes CDR1 SGHRS and CDR2 YFSETQ. The CDR3 spans 18 residues. CDR3 residues: CASSLAGGQGARGYGYTF. The CDR3 DNA reads as TGCGCCAGCAGCTTGGCGGGGGGACAGGGGGCGCGAGGCTATGGCTACACCTTC.

The V gene is TRBV28, the J gene TRBJ1-1; D unresolved. The CDR3 is 16 amino acids. V was shortened by 3 bases and J by 0 bases, with 14 bases between the two germline ends. Germline V gives CDR1 MDHEN, CDR2 SYDVKM. The CDR3 bases are TGTGCCAGCAGTTTTGCAGCCGGGATTTTGAACACTGAAGCTTTCTTT. Amino acids: CASSFAAGILNTEAFF.

The chain links TRBV18 to TRBJ2-5; D might be TRBD1 (6 bases). Germline V gene lookup returns CDR1 KGHSH and CDR2 LQKENI. This CDR3 has 15 amino acids. Trimming cost V 0 bases and J 2 bases, with 10 bases left between them. Here the CDR3 reads CASSPPGGRQETQYF. The CDR3 coding sequence is TGTGCCAGCTCACCACCAGGGGGAAGACAAGAGACCCAGTACTTC.

This clone was detected a few times. This chain links TRBV20-1 with TRBJ1-2; no clear D. This CDR3 is built from 10 residues. V dropped 5 bases and J dropped 8 bases, with 9 bases sitting between them. The germline CDR1 and CDR2 sequences are DFQATT and SNEGSKA (reference sequence). CDR3 sequence: CSADRKGYTF. DNA for the CDR3: TGCAGTGCTGATAGAAAGGGCTACACCTTC.

DNA of the CDR3: TGCGCCAGCAGCACAAACAGGGGGACTAATGAAAAACTGTTTTTT. The encoded protein is CASSTNRGTNEKLFF. The V call is TRBV5-1, the J call TRBJ1-4; 8 bases are a match to TRBD1. CDR1 is SGHRS and CDR2 is YFSETQ in the germline V gene. J was trimmed by 2 bases and V by 4 bases; bases with no gene match: 4. The CDR3 extends over 15 amino acids. Supplemented by reference TRBV5-1 and TRBJ1-4, the full variable domain reads KAGVTQTPRYLIKTRGQQVTLSCSPISGHRSVSWYQQTPGQGLQFLFEYFSETQRNKGNFPGRFSGRQFSNSRSEMNVSTLELGDSALYLCASSTNRGTNEKLFFGSGTQLSVL.

The V call is TRBV6-6, the J call TRBJ1-1; 9 bases map to TRBD1. Germline V gene sequence: CDR1 MNHNY, CDR2 SVGAGI (reference sequence). This CDR3 is built from 15 residues. J lost 3 bases, V lost 6 bases, and 8 bases had no gene match. CDR3: CASSQQGAWDTEAFF. The DNA for the CDR3 is TGTGCCAGCAGCCAACAGGGGGCATGGGACACTGAAGCTTTCTTT.

J is TRBJ2-1 and V is TRBV14; D not resolved. The V gene lost 0 bases and the J gene lost 13 bases, with 16 bases spanning the gap. This CDR3 has 14 amino acids. Germline CDR1 and CDR2: SGHDN and FVKESK. CDR3 sequence reads: CASSQDTVRGEQFF. The CDR3 nucleotides read TGTGCCAGCAGCCAAGACACAGTGCGTGGTGAACAGTTCTTC.

This chain links TRBV2 with TRBJ1-6, with a tentative D call TRBD1 (5 bases). The CDR3 length is 16 residues. Germline values: CDR1 SNHLY, CDR2 FYNNEI. Trimming stripped 3 bases from V and 10 bases from J, with 19 bases between. The CDR3 nucleotides are TGTGCCAGCAGTGAGTGGGAGGGGACGGTCGGATCACCCCTCCACTTT. Protein sequence: CASSEWEGTVGSPLHF.

This sequence joins TRBV6-5 and TRBJ2-7; 8 bases fit TRBD1. Looked up from germline, CDR1 is MNHEY and CDR2 is SVGAGI. This CDR3 is built from 13 residues. With 2 bases clipped from V and 3 bases from J, the junction kept 0 bases outside the gene matches. Written as DNA, the CDR3 is TGTGCCAGCAGTTACGGGACAGGCTACGAGCAGTACTTC. Translating it yields CASSYGTGYEQYF.

This rearrangement joins TRBV5-5 to TRBJ2-1; D ambiguous. The V end lost 5 bases, the J end lost 4 bases, and 13 bases lay between the germline ends. CDR1 SGHKS and CDR2 YYEKEE come from the germline V gene (reference sequence). The CDR3 covers 14 residues. CDR3 nucleotides: TGTGCCAGCAGGGTGGGCCCCGCTTACAATGAGCAGTTCTTC. This translates into CASRVGPAYNEQFF.

This clone was seen once. J is TRBJ1-1 and V is TRBV11-3, with a tentative D call TRBD1 (5 bases). The CDR3 consists of 13 residues. The ends were cut back, 3 bases at V and 6 bases at J, with 11 bases in the middle. The germline CDR1 and CDR2 sequences are SGHNT and YENEEA. Here the CDR3 reads CASSFGGSAEAFF. The DNA of the CDR3 is TGTGCCAGCAGCTTTGGGGGGAGTGCTGAAGCTTTCTTT.